This T cell receptor beta chain was found in a study of blood T cell repertoires in COVID-19. Study as a whole: Some COVID-19 samples were acute and others convalescent; all came from the United States, Italy and Spain.

Those enrolled in Seattle joined during active infection and were followed longitudinally afterward. Per the original methods: Amplification of reference gene primers was used by the study to estimate nucleated cell counts. Profiled with immunoSEQ multiplex PCR; TCRdb holds only in-frame clones, not every one. Clonal size and the V and J genes are those of that table, whereas D and trimming came from the DNA. The sample includes 300,000 to 450,000 clones, more than 75% seen only once; the top ten take 10%. Germline lookup yields CDR1 SNHLY and CDR2 FYNNEI. The germline V and J ends were trimmed by 5 bases and 9 bases, with 14 bases remaining between them. The CDR3 runs 13 residues.

The gene calls are TRBV2 and TRBJ2-1; the D gene is possibly TRBD2 (5 bases). The specimen was peripheral blood. This sequence originates from a woman aged 25 to 45 with COVID-19, enrolled during active disease. The CDR3 here is CASSRRPPGEQFF. The CDR3 DNA follows: TGTGCCAGCAGTAGGAGGCCCCCGGGTGAGCAGTTCTTC.